This T cell receptor (beta chain) stems from a study of somatic mutations in cytotoxic T cells in rheumatoid arthritis. At the level of the study: Right after diagnosis, and before any treatment had started, patient peripheral blood (about 30 ml EDTA) was drawn. Findings of the study overall: Just what the expanded CD8+ clones targeted, in terms of antigens, remained unknown. Relative to age-matched healthy controls, rheumatoid arthritis patients did not differ significantly in CD8+ T-cell clonality.

This clone was recorded only once. Its matching antigen is unknown. Assay used: immunoSEQ multiplex PCR; TCRdb lists only in-frame clones, some missing. The sample lists some 16,000 clones, roughly 78% occurring once. The sequenced sample was CD8+ T cells sorted from blood. The TCR comes from a woman aged 45-60 years with rheumatoid arthritis.

CDR3 DNA sequence: TGTGCCAGCAGCCCGATAGAGGTTAAGGGCGGGGAGCTGTTTTTT. It is translated as CASSPIEVKGGELFF. This sequence joins TRBV7-6 and TRBJ2-2; unclear D gene. V shed 5 bases and J shed 7 bases, with 17 bases lying between them. There are 15 residues in the CDR3. Germline-derived CDR1 and CDR2 are SGHVS and FNYEAQ.